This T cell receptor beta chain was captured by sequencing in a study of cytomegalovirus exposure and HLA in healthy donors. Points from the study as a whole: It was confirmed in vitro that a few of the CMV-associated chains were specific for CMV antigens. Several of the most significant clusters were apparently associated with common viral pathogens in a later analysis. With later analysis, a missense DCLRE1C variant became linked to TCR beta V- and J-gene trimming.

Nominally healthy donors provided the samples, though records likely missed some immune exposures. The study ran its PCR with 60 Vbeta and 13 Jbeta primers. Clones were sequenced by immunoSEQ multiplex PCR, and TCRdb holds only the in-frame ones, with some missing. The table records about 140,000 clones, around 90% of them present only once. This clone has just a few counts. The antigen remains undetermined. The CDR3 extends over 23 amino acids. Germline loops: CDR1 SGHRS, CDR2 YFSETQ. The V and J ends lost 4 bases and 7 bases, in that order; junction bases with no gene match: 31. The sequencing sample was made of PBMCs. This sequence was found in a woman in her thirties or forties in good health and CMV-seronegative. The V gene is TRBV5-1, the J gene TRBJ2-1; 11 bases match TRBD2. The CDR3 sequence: CASSNRDTSQSYGLAGRQNEQFF. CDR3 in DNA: TGCGCCAGCAGCAACCGGGACACAAGCCAGAGTTATGGACTAGCGGGCCGACAGAATGAGCAGTTCTTC.